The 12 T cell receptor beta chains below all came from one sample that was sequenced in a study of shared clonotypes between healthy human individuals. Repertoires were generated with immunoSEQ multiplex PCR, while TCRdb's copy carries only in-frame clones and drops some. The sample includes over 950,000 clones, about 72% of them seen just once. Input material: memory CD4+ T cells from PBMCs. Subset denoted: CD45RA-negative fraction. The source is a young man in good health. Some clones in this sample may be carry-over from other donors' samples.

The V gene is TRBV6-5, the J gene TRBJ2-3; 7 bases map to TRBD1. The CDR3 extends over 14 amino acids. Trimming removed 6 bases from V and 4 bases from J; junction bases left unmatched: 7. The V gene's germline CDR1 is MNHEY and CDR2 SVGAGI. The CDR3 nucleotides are TGTGCCAGCAGCAGAGAACAGGGGCCAGATACGCAGTATTTT. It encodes CASSREQGPDTQYF.

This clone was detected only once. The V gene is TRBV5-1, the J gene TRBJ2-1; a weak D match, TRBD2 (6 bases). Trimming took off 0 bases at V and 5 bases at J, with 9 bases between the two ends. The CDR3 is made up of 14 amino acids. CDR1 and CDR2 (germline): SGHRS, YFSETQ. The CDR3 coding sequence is TGCGCCAGCAGCTTGGCTTCTAGCGACAATGAGCAGTTCTTC. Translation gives CASSLASSDNEQFF.

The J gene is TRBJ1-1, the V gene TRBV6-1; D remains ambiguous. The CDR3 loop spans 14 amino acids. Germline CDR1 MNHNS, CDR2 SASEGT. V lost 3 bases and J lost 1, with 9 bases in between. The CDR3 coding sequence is TGTGCCAGCAGTGATTTCTCGGGGAACACTGAAGCTTTCTTT. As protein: CASSDFSGNTEAFF.

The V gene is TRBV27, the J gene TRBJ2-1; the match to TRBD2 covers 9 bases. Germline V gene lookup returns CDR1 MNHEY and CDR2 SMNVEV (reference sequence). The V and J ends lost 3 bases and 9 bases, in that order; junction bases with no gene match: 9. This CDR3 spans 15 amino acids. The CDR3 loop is CASSFRAGGDREQFF. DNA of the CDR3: TGTGCCAGCAGTTTTAGGGCGGGAGGGGATCGTGAGCAGTTCTTC.

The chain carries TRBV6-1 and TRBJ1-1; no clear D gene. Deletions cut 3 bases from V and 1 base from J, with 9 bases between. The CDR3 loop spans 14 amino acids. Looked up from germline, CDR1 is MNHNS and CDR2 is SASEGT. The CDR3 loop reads CASSEGLGNTEAFF. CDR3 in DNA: TGTGCCAGCAGTGAGGGTTTAGGGAACACTGAAGCTTTCTTT.

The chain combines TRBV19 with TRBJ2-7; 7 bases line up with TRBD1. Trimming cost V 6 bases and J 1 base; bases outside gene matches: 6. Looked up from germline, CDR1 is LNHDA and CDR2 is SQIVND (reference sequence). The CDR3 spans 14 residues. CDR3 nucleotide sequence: TGTGCCAGTAGGGGGACAGACAGATCCTACGAGCAGTACTTC. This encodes CASRGTDRSYEQYF. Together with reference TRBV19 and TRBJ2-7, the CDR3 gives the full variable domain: DGGITQSPKYLFRKEGQNVTLSCEQNLNHDAMYWYRQDPGQGLRLIYYSQIVNDFQKGDIAEGYSVSREKKESFPLTVTSAQKNPTAFYLCASRGTDRSYEQYFGPGTRLTVT.

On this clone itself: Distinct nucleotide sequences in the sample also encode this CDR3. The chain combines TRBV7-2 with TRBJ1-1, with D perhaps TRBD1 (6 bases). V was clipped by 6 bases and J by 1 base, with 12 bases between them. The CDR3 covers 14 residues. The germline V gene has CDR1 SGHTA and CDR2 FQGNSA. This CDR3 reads CASSPGAANTEAFF. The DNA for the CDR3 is TGTGCCAGCAGTCCGGGGGCAGCGAACACTGAAGCTTTCTTT. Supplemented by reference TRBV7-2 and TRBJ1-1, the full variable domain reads GAGVSQSPSNKVTEKGKDVELRCDPISGHTALYWYRQSLGQGLEFLIYFQGNSAPDKSGLPSDRFSAERTGGSVSTLTIQRTQQEDSAVYLCASSPGAANTEAFFGQGTRLTVV.

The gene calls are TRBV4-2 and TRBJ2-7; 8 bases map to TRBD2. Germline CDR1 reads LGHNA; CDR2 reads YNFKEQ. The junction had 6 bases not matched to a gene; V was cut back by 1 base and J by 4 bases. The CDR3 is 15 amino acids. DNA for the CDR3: TGTGCCAGCAGCCAAGGGTGGTTAGCGGGATACGAGCAGTACTTC. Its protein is CASSQGWLAGYEQYF.

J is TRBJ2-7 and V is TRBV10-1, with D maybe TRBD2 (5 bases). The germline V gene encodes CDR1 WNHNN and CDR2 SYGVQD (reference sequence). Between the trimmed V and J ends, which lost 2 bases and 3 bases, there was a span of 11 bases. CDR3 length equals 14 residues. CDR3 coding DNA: TGCGCCAGCAGTGAGGGACTTGGGAACTACGAGCAGTACTTC. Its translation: CASSEGLGNYEQYF.

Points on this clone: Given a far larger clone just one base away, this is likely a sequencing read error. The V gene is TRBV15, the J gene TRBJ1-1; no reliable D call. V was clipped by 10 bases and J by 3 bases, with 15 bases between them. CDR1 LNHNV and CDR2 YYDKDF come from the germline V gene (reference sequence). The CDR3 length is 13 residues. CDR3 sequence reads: CAMSFTEDTEAFF. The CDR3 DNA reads TGTGCCATGTCTTTTACGGAGGACACTGAAGCTTTCTTT. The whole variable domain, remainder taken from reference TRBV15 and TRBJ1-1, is DAMVIQNPRYQVTQFGKPVTLSCSQTLNHNVMYWYQQKSSQAPKLLFHYYDKDFNNEADTPDNFQSRRPNTSFCFLDIRSPGLGDTAMYLCAMSFTEDTEAFFGQGTRLTVV.

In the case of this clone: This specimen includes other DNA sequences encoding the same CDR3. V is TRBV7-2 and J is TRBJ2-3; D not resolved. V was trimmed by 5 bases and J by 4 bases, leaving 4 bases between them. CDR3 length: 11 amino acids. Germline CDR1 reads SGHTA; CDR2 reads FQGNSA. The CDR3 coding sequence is TGTGCCAGCAGCCCGGCAGATACGCAGTATTTT. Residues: CASSPADTQYF.

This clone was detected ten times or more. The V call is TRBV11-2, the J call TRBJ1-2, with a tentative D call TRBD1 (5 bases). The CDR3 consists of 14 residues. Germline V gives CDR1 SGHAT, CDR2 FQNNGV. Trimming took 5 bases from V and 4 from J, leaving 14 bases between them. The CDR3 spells CASSRGQGSYGYTF. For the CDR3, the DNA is TGTGCCAGCAGCCGCGGGCAGGGAAGCTATGGCTACACCTTC.